These 14 T cell receptor beta chains share one sample of origin, sequenced in a study of T-cell reconstitution after alpha-beta-depleted transplantation in children. TCRbeta library preparation incorporated unique molecular identifiers. MiXCR, applied by TCRdb to the PCR reads, yields one record per CDR3 protein. This sample has around 700,000 distinct CDR3 sequences; about an eighth occur once, and the top ten carry 0.79%. Material: PBMCs, obtained before TCRalphabeta/CD19-depleted stem cell transplant. The receptors were gathered from a girl aged 2-15 years with congenital amegakaryocytic thrombocytopenia, due to receive a stem cell transplant.

This clonotype was seen many times. The CDR3 region is CASSLDGTMNTEAFF. The CDR3 nucleotides read TGTGCCAGCAGCTTAGACGGAACTATGAACACTGAAGCTTTCTTT. The chain carries TRBV7-2 and TRBJ1-1, with D unresolved. This CDR3 is built from 15 residues. CDR1 is SGHTA, CDR2 FQGNSA, per germline. The germline V and J ends were trimmed by 1 base and 0 bases, with 9 bases remaining between them.

Many counts were recorded for this clonotype. V and J are TRBV25-1 and TRBJ2-1, with 11 bases identical to TRBD2. The CDR3 spans 14 residues. J lost 7 bases, V lost 4 bases, and 3 bases had no gene match. Germline-derived CDR1 and CDR2 are MGHDK and SYGVNS. The CDR3, as DNA: TGTGCCAGCAGTGGACTAGCGGGAAGGAATGAGCAGTTCTTC. Amino acids: CASSGLAGRNEQFF.

This clonotype was seen at least ten times. The chain recombines TRBV20-1 with TRBJ1-6, with 9 bases that match TRBD1. V lost 6 bases to trimming and J lost 8 bases; unmatched junction nucleotides: 5. This CDR3 has 13 amino acids. CDR1 DFQATT and CDR2 SNEGSKA come from the germline V gene (reference sequence). The CDR3 DNA follows: TGCAGTGCGTCCGGACAGGGGCATTCACCCCTCCACTTT. Protein: CSASGQGHSPLHF.

This clonotype was seen many times. This rearrangement joins TRBV29-1 to TRBJ1-4; possibly TRBD1 for D (6 bases). Looked up from germline, CDR1 is SQVTM and CDR2 is ANQGSEA. V lost 5 bases, J lost 7 bases, and 17 bases lay in between. The CDR3 is 14 residues long. In DNA, the CDR3 is TGCAGCGTTTTTTCCACAGGGCCCGGTGAAAAACTGTTTTTT. Protein product: CSVFSTGPGEKLFF.

This sequence joins TRBV6-5 and TRBJ2-7, with 8 bases that match TRBD2. There are 17 residues in the CDR3. The V gene end was trimmed by 0 bases and the J gene end by 0 bases; junction bases not matched to a gene: 7. Germline CDR1 reads MNHEY; CDR2 reads SVGAGI. CDR3 in DNA: TGTGCCAGCAGTTACTCGCGGCTAGCGGGTCCCTCCTACGAGCAGTACTTC. It translates to CASSYSRLAGPSYEQYF.

This clonotype was picked up a small number of times. The CDR3 here is CASSPPLDSYLSEQYF. The DNA of the CDR3 is TGCGCCAGCAGCCCCCCCCTTGACAGCTACCTTTCCGAGCAGTACTTC. The chain recombines TRBV5-1 with TRBJ2-7, with TRBD1 as a possible D gene (5 bases). V lost 4 bases and J 6 bases, leaving 23 bases between the germline ends. Germline V gene data show CDR1 as SGHRS and CDR2 as YFSETQ. This CDR3 is 16 amino acids long.

The chain carries TRBV28 and TRBJ2-1, with D possibly being TRBD2 (6 bases). The V end lost 6 bases, the J end lost 4 bases, and 13 bases lay between the germline ends. Germline-derived CDR1 and CDR2 are MDHEN and SYDVKM. CDR3 size: 14 residues. Here the CDR3 DNA reads TGTGCCAGCAGCCCGCGGGATCTATACAATGAGCAGTTCTTC. Translated, it gives CASSPRDLYNEQFF.

This clonotype was found many times. The chain has TRBV12-3 or TRBV12-4 and TRBJ1-5; no definite D call. Between the trimmed V and J ends, which lost 3 bases and 7 bases, there was a span of 10 bases. CDR3 length: 13 residues. The CDR3 sequence is CASSFGLQQPQHF. CDR3 sequence (DNA): TGTGCCAGCAGTTTCGGCTTGCAACAGCCCCAGCATTTT.

This clonotype turned up a few times. The V call is TRBV29-1, the J call TRBJ1-2; tentative D call: TRBD1 (6 bases). Germline V gives CDR1 SQVTM, CDR2 ANQGSEA. CDR3 size: 13 residues. Deletions cut 7 bases from V and 4 bases from J, with 16 bases between. The CDR3 loop is CSAASPTGYGYTF. The CDR3 DNA reads TGCAGCGCCGCCTCGCCGACAGGCTATGGCTACACCTTC.

This clonotype has at least ten counts. The chain employs TRBV5-1 and TRBJ2-3; no definite D call. The CDR3 covers 15 residues. Trimming took 0 bases from V and 4 from J, leaving 12 bases between them. Germline V gene sequence: CDR1 SGHRS, CDR2 YFSETQ. DNA of the CDR3: TGCGCCAGCAGCTTGGGCTCTAGACATTCAGATACGCAGTATTTT. Its protein is CASSLGSRHSDTQYF.

This clonotype appeared many times. The chain joins TRBV12-3 or TRBV12-4 to TRBJ1-6; D uncertain. This CDR3 has 12 residues. Trimming pared 4 bases from V and 10 bases from J, leaving 8 bases between. CDR3 sequence (DNA): TGTGCCAGCAGTTATGAGCGGTCACCCCTCCACTTT. Its translation: CASSYERSPLHF.

This clonotype was recorded at least ten times. This chain links TRBV6-1 with TRBJ1-6; maybe TRBD1 (5 bases). CDR3 size: 15 residues. The V end was cut by 1 base, the J end by 4 bases, with 8 bases between. Germline V gene sequence: CDR1 MNHNS, CDR2 SASEGT. The CDR3 DNA reads TGTGCCAGCAGTGAAGTCGGGGGGTATAATTCACCCCTCCACTTT. As protein: CASSEVGGYNSPLHF.

The chain links TRBV20-1 to TRBJ2-2; a possible D gene is TRBD1 (5 bases). Germline V gene lookup returns CDR1 DFQATT and CDR2 SNEGSKA (reference sequence). This CDR3 region has 16 residues. Trimming left V 0 bases short and J 1 base short, with 12 bases between. CDR3 protein: CSARDYQQGNTGELFF. Here the CDR3 DNA reads TGCAGTGCTAGAGATTATCAGCAGGGGAACACCGGGGAGCTGTTTTTT.

The rearrangement uses TRBV27 and TRBJ2-7, with D hard to call. The V gene lost 6 bases and the J gene lost 6 bases, with 9 bases spanning the gap. Germline V gene sequence: CDR1 MNHEY, CDR2 SMNVEV (reference sequence). The CDR3 covers 11 residues. The CDR3 sequence: CASRRLSEQYF. For the CDR3, the DNA is TGTGCCAGCAGACGTCTAAGCGAGCAGTACTTC.